These 21 T cell receptor beta chains were all obtained from the same sample, sequenced in a study of T-cell memory formation after mild COVID-19. MiXCR was run by TCRdb on the 5' RACE reads, yielding one entry per CDR3 protein. The sample has under 550,000 distinct CDR3 sequences; about a sixth are singletons. Specimen: PBMCs or a T cell subset sorted from them (not recorded which). The origin of the receptors is a man between 18 and 35 years old who had mild COVID-19 (a few samples of this study predate the infection). Cell type and time point are not known.

This clonotype showed up many times. This rearrangement joins TRBV2 to TRBJ2-1; 10 bases agree with TRBD1. With V trimmed by 3 bases and J by 10 bases, 9 bases remained unmatched. This CDR3 spans 15 amino acids. Germline CDR1 and CDR2: SNHLY and FYNNEI. The CDR3 spells CASSERTGGRREQFF. The CDR3 region has the DNA TGTGCCAGCAGTGAGAGGACAGGGGGGCGCAGAGAGCAGTTCTTC.

This clonotype was found a few times. The chain carries TRBV10-3 and TRBJ2-6, with unresolved D. Germline CDR1 ENHRY, CDR2 SYGVKD. V lost 4 bases and J 3 bases, leaving 13 bases between the germline ends. The CDR3 contains 16 residues. The CDR3 here is CAISGTKGLGANVLTF. CDR3 sequence (DNA): TGTGCCATCAGTGGTACGAAAGGGCTTGGGGCCAACGTCCTGACTTTC.

This clonotype is a singleton in its sample. The gene calls are TRBV9 and TRBJ2-7; a weak D match, TRBD1 (6 bases). Trimming pared 3 bases from V and 0 bases from J, leaving 13 bases between. The germline CDR1 and CDR2 sequences are SGDLS and YYNGEE. The CDR3 has 15 residues. The CDR3 DNA sequence: TGTGCCAGCAGCGCCCGACAGGAGAGCTCCTACGAGCAGTACTTC. Residues: CASSARQESSYEQYF.

The chain carries TRBV27 and TRBJ2-1; 9 positions match TRBD2. Germline V CDR1 and CDR2: MNHEY, SMNVEV (reference sequence). V lost 5 bases to trimming and J lost 4 bases; unmatched junction nucleotides: 9. The CDR3 runs to 16 residues. The CDR3 here is CASSPLASGVYNEQFF. The CDR3 coding sequence is TGTGCCAGCAGTCCCCTGGCTAGCGGGGTATACAATGAGCAGTTCTTC.

The rearrangement links TRBV7-2 to TRBJ1-1, with 11 bases matching TRBD1. The ends lost 10 bases at V and 4 bases at J; junction bases unmatched: 8. The CDR3 extends over 14 amino acids. Germline assignment: CDR1 SGHTA and CDR2 FQGNSA. The CDR3 loop is CAILGTGGSTEAFF. In DNA form, the CDR3 reads TGTGCCATATTAGGGACAGGGGGAAGCACTGAAGCTTTCTTT.

This clonotype was seen more than once but under ten times. The chain employs TRBV20-1 and TRBJ1-2; a weak D match, TRBD1 (5 bases). The CDR3 sequence is 13 residues long. Germline V gives CDR1 DFQATT, CDR2 SNEGSKA (reference sequence). The CDR3 DNA reads as TGCAGCGAGGGGTCCATACCGCGCGGTGGCTACACCTTC. It translates to CSEGSIPRGGYTF.

The CDR3 sequence: CATSRVRGEQYV. In DNA, the CDR3 is TGTGCCACCAGCAGAGTTAGGGGGGAGCAGTACGTC. The rearrangement joins TRBV15 to TRBJ2-7, with D perhaps TRBD1 (6 bases). The CDR3 consists of 12 residues. Trimming removed 1 base at V and 7 bases at J, with 8 bases between. Germline values: CDR1 LNHNV, CDR2 YYDKDF (reference sequence).

The rearrangement joins TRBV5-1 to TRBJ2-5, with 12 bases identical to TRBD2. The CDR3 is 18 amino acids. Looked up from germline, CDR1 is SGHRS and CDR2 is YFSETQ. With V trimmed by 0 bases and J by 4 bases, 10 bases remained unmatched. The DNA of the CDR3 is TGCGCCAGCAGCTTGGCCAGTACGACGACTAGCGGGGGAGAGACCCAGTACTTC. Translation gives CASSLASTTTSGGETQYF.

This clonotype was seen only a few times. The chain couples TRBV7-3 to TRBJ2-1; no reliable D call. Trimming took 5 bases from V and 6 from J, leaving 14 bases between them. The CDR3 length is 14 residues. Germline-derived CDR1 and CDR2 are SGHTA and FQGTGA. The CDR3: CASSPSLGGNEQFF. CDR3 sequence (DNA): TGTGCCAGCAGCCCGTCTTTGGGCGGCAATGAGCAGTTCTTC.

The V and J genes are TRBV20-1 and TRBJ1-1, with D uncertain. The CDR3 has 11 amino acids. V dropped 3 bases and J dropped 4 bases, with 6 bases sitting between them. Germline V CDR1 and CDR2: DFQATT, SNEGSKA (reference sequence). CDR3 bases: TGCAGTGCTAGTTTGAGCACTGAAGCTTTCTTT. Translation: CSASLSTEAFF.

V is TRBV13 and J is TRBJ1-1; unclear D gene. Germline CDR1 PRHDT, CDR2 FYEKMQ (reference sequence). The CDR3 runs to 15 residues. V lost 5 bases and J lost 1, with 14 bases in between. This CDR3 is CASSRGNRANTEAFF. The CDR3 DNA is TGTGCCAGCAGCCGAGGTAATCGAGCGAACACTGAAGCTTTCTTT. Variable domain in full (rest from reference TRBV13 and TRBJ1-1): AAGVIQSPRHLIKEKRETATLKCYPIPRHDTVYWYQQGPGQDPQFLISFYEKMQSDKGSIPDRFSAQQFSDYHSELNMSSLELGDSALYFCASSRGNRANTEAFFGQGTRLTVV.

This clonotype was recorded a few times. CDR3 sequence reads: CASSGTLGDGTEAFF. The CDR3 nucleotides read TGCGCCAGCAGCGGTACTTTGGGTGATGGTACTGAAGCTTTCTTT. The V call is TRBV5-1, the J call TRBJ1-1; D remains unclear. CDR3 length equals 15 residues. Per the germline V gene, CDR1 is SGHRS and CDR2 is YFSETQ. V was trimmed by 4 bases and J by 5 bases, leaving 18 bases between them.

This clonotype has only a few counts. The chain combines TRBV12-3 or TRBV12-4 with TRBJ1-1; 7 nucleotides agree with TRBD1. V lost 4 bases and J lost 1; bases outside the gene matches: 3. The CDR3 is 14 amino acids. As DNA, the CDR3 is TGTGCCAGCAGTTACACAGGGGCGAACACTGAAGCTTTCTTT. As protein: CASSYTGANTEAFF.

This clonotype came up a few times. The chain employs TRBV7-9 and TRBJ2-7; TRBD1 matches 11 bases. In germline, CDR1 is SEHNR, CDR2 FQNEAQ (reference sequence). CDR3 length: 15 amino acids. V lost 3 bases and J lost 6; bases outside the gene matches: 7. CDR3 region: CASSLGQGESGEQYV. The CDR3 DNA reads TGTGCCAGCAGCTTGGGACAGGGGGAGTCTGGCGAGCAGTACGTC.

The gene calls are TRBV5-1 and TRBJ1-1; D is possibly TRBD1 (5 bases). V gave up 3 bases and J gave up 5 bases, with 20 bases separating them. CDR3 size: 16 residues. The germline V gene encodes CDR1 SGHRS and CDR2 YFSETQ. CDR3 protein: CASSWDRGEDGTEAFF. DNA of the CDR3: TGCGCCAGCAGCTGGGATCGGGGGGAGGATGGAACTGAAGCTTTCTTT.

V usage is TRBV23-1 and J usage is TRBJ2-7; D is uncertain. TRBV23-1 is an ORF, and what it does is uncertain. CDR3 length: 12 residues. Trimming took 11 bases from V and 5 from J, leaving 16 bases between them. The DNA of the CDR3 is TGCGCCGGAGCGTTTGAGCCCCACGAGCAGTACGTC. It yields the protein CAGAFEPHEQYV.

V gene TRBV5-1 combines with J gene TRBJ2-2; 10 positions agree with TRBD2. This CDR3 spans 21 amino acids. V was clipped by 0 bases and J by 1 base; unmatched bases: 15. The V gene's germline CDR1 is SGHRS and CDR2 YFSETQ. In DNA, the CDR3 is TGCGCCAGCAGCTTGGTGAGGACTAGCGGATCCATGAGGGAGAACACCGGGGAGCTGTTTTTT. Translated, it gives CASSLVRTSGSMRENTGELFF.

This chain joins TRBV7-2 and TRBJ2-1; 8 bases line up with TRBD1. From germline, CDR1 is SGHTA and CDR2 FQGNSA. This CDR3 has 14 amino acids. Trimming at V came to 5 bases and at J to 5 bases, leaving 5 bases not matched to a gene. CDR3 loop: CASSPGQENNEQFF. In nucleotides, the CDR3 is TGTGCCAGCAGCCCGGGACAGGAAAACAATGAGCAGTTCTTC.

This clonotype has just a few counts. V and J are TRBV18 and TRBJ2-3; 8 bases fit TRBD1. Germline V gene sequence: CDR1 KGHSH, CDR2 LQKENI. The CDR3 has 13 residues. V lost 3 bases to trimming and J lost 5 bases; unmatched junction nucleotides: 1. CDR3 amino acids: CASSPGQGDTQYF. Here the CDR3 DNA reads TGTGCCAGCTCACCCGGACAGGGAGATACGCAGTATTTT.

This clonotype was seen more than once but under ten times. This sequence joins TRBV7-9 and TRBJ1-6, with 9 bases identical to TRBD1. The CDR3 length is 13 residues. The V segment lost 6 bases and the J segment 9 bases; nucleotides outside the gene matches: 3. Germline V gene sequence: CDR1 SEHNR, CDR2 FQNEAQ (reference sequence). CDR3 DNA sequence: TGTGCCAGCAGGGGACAGGGAAGTTCACCCCTCCACTTT. It encodes CASRGQGSSPLHF.

This clonotype was seen a handful of times. The chain joins TRBV6-4 to TRBJ2-3; TRBD2 matches at 9 bases. J lost 0 bases, V lost 5 bases, and 6 bases had no gene match. This CDR3 has 16 residues. Looked up from germline, CDR1 is MRHNA and CDR2 is SNTAGT. The CDR3, as DNA: TGTGCCAGCAGTCACGCGGCGGGGGGGAGCACAGATACGCAGTATTTT. Protein product: CASSHAAGGSTDTQYF.